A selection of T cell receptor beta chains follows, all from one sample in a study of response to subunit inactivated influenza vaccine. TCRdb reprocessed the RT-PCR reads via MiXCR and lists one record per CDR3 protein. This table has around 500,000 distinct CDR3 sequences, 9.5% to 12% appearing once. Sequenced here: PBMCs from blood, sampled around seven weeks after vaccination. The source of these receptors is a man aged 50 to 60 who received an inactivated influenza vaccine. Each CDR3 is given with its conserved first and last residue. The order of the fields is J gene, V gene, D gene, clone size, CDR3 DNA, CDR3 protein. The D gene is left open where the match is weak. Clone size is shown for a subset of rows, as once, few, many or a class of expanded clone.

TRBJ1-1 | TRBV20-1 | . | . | TGCAGTGCTGCTTTAGGGGGATCGGCTTTCTTT | CSAALGGSAFF
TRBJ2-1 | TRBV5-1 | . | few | TGCGCCAGCAGCTCAATAAGCTCCTACAATGAGCAGTTCTTC | CASSSISSYNEQFF
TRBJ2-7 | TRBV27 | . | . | TGTGCCAGCAGTTTACGAGGGGACCGCTACGAGCAGTACTTC | CASSLRGDRYEQYF
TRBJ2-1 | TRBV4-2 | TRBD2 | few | TGTGCCAGCAGCCAAGTGTTCCGGGAGGGCGCCTACAATGAGCAGTTCTTC | CASSQVFREGAYNEQFF
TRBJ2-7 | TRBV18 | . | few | TGTGCCAGCTCACCCTTAGAAGCCAGGGAGAGGTCCTACGAGCAGTACTTC | CASSPLEARERSYEQYF
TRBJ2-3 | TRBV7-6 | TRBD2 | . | TGTGCCAGCAGCTTATGGGCCCTCCGGACTAGCGATGGCACAGATACGCAGTATTTT | CASSLWALRTSDGTDTQYF
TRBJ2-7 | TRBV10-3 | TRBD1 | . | TGTGCCATCAGCCAGACAGGGGTAGAGCAGTACTTC | CAISQTGVEQYF
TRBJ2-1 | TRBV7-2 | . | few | TGTGCCAGCAGCTTAGCGGCTCAAATCTCCTACAATGAGCAGTTCTTC | CASSLAAQISYNEQFF
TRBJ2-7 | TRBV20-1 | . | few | TGCAGTGCTAGACTCGAAGGGGTTCAGTACTTC | CSARLEGVQYF
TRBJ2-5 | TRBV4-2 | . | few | TGTGCCAGCAGCCAAGTACTTTCGGGGGCCCCAGGGGCCCAGTACTTC | CASSQVLSGAPGAQYF
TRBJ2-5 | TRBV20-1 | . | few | TGCAGTGCTAGAGATCTGGAGGAGGGGGGACCGAAAGAGACCCAGTACTTC | CSARDLEEGGPKETQYF
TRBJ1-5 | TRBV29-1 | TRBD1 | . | TGCAGCGTTAGCTCGGACAGGGCAGGTCAGCCCCAGCATTTT | CSVSSDRAGQPQHF
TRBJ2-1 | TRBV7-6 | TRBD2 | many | TGTGCCAGCAGCCCGACTCGGGGGGATTTATACAATGAGCAGTTCTTC | CASSPTRGDLYNEQFF
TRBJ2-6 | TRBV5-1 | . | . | TGCGCCACCTCGCTAGGGTGGGGAGACCGACACGTCCTGACTTTC | CATSLGWGDRHVLTF
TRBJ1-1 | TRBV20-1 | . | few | TGCAGTGCTAGTCTCAGCCCCATGAACACTGAAGCTTTCTTT | CSASLSPMNTEAFF
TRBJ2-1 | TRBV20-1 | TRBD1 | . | TGCAGTGCTAGATCCTTCGACAGGGCCAATGAGCAGTTCTTC | CSARSFDRANEQFF
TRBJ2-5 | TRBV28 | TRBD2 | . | TGTGCCAGCAGTGATATACTAGCGCAAAAAGAGACCCAGTACTTC | CASSDILAQKETQYF
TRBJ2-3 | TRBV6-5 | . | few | TGTGCCAGCATCTACTGGATCACAGGTGCTAGCACAGATACGCAGTATTTT | CASIYWITGASTDTQYF
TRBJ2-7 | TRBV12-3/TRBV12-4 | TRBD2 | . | TGTGCCAGCAGTCTGTCTAGCGGGAGTCCAATCTACGAGCAGTACTTC | CASSLSSGSPIYEQYF
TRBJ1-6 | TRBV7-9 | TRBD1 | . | TGTGCCAGCAGCTTAGCGGAGGCAGGGGGAAATTCACCCCTCCACTTT | CASSLAEAGGNSPLHF
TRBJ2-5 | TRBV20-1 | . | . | TGCAGTGCTAGAGATTTGGAGACCCAGTACTTC | CSARDLETQYF
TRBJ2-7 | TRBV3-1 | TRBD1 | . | TGTGCCAGCAGCCAAGCCGGGACAGGGCTCTACGAGCAGTACTTC | CASSQAGTGLYEQYF
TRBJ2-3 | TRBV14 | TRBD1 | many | TGTGCCAGCAGCCAAGTAACAGGGGGCAACACAGATACGCAGTATTTT | CASSQVTGGNTDTQYF
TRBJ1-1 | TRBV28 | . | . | TGTGCCAGCACCCAGGCCAGCTCTAATGAAGCTTTCTTT | CASTQASSNEAFF
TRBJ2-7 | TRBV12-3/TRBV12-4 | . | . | TGTGCCAGCAGTTTAGAGGGACGCCGGAGCTCCTACGAGCAGTACTTC | CASSLEGRRSSYEQYF
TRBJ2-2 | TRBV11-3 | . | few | TGTGCCAGCAGCATGGGACTTTACACCGGGGAGCTGTTTTTT | CASSMGLYTGELFF
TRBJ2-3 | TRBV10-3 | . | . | TGTGCCATCAGTGATTGGGGAACAGATACGCAGTATTTT | CAISDWGTDTQYF
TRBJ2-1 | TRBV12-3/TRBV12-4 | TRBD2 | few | TGTGCCAGCAGTTCACCTAGCGGGGGCCGATACTACAATGAGCAGTTCTTC | CASSSPSGGRYYNEQFF
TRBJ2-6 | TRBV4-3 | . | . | TGCGCCAGCAGCCAAGTCGGTCAGGCTGGGGCCAACGTCCTGACTTTC | CASSQVGQAGANVLTF
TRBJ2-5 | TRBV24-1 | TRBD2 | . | TGTGCCACCGGACACCTAGCGGGAGAAGAGACCCAGTACTTC | CATGHLAGEETQYF
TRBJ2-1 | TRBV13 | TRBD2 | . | TGTGCCAGCAGCTTAGGCCGGGCTAGCGGGAGGGCCCCACAAGGTGAGCAGTTCTTC | CASSLGRASGRAPQGEQFF
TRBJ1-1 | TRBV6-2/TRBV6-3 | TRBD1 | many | TGTGCCAGCAGCCTACAGGGGTCGAACACTGAAGCTTTCTTT | CASSLQGSNTEAFF
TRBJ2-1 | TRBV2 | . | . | TGTGCCTTCTGTTTATATCCCGCTAGCCTCAGCTCCTACAATGAGCAGTTCTTC | CAFCLYPASLSSYNEQFF